The clone carrying this TCR beta chain was counted at least ten times. This sample is drawn from a study of T cells in Graves' hyperthyroidism and ophthalmopathy. It was RNA transcripts that yielded the amplified TCR beta CDR3 regions. Carried out on the TCR CDR3, a first-round RT-PCR used the HTBI primer set. TCRdb re-called the multiplex PCR reads with MiXCR, one entry per CDR3 protein. This sample carries more than 300,000 distinct CDR3 sequences, more than 11% of them seen once, and the ten largest clones take roughly 9.6%. The V gene end was trimmed by 1 base and the J gene end by 5 bases; junction bases not matched to a gene: 8. The CDR3 is 17 residues long. Germline V gives CDR1 SGHDN, CDR2 FVKESK. Absence of ophthalmopathy progression within 18 months defined stable Graves' hyperthyroidism.

This chain uses TRBV14 with TRBJ2-7; 13 positions agree with TRBD2. The sequence came from a woman aged 60-70 years with Graves' hyperthyroidism. Sequencing was performed on blood. The CDR3 spells CASSQVQPGLAGNEQYF. CDR3 coding DNA: TGTGCCAGCAGCCAAGTCCAACCGGGACTAGCGGGGAACGAGCAGTACTTC.